This TCR beta chain was found in a study of sequential checkpoint blockade in melanoma. Study-wide context: Randomization was 1:1 between first-line nivolumab→ipilimumab and ipilimumab→nivolumab. Both treatment sequences were followed by maintenance nivolumab.

The CDR3 runs to 19 residues. CDR1 and CDR2 from the germline V gene are SGHVS and FQNEAQ. The V and J ends lost 1 base and 1 base respectively, with 22 bases between them. TCRdb's table, derived via immunoSEQ multiplex PCR, lists solely in-frame clones and lacks some. The sample consists of around 10,000 clones, around four fifths of them appearing once. Treatment denoted: randomized to nivolumab then ipilimumab (arm A) or the reverse (arm B). No patient had prior DNA-damaging chemotherapy. From thawed PBMCs, live CD3+CD8+ cells negative for CD19 and CD56 were sorted. The sample here was CD8+ T cells sorted from blood (inferred from file names), taken from a patient given nivolumab and ipilimumab in sequence. The receptor was derived from a human donor with melanoma. The chain combines TRBV7-8 with TRBJ1-1; D ambiguous. The CDR3 loop reads CASSLEVSGYGAGNTEAFF. The CDR3 DNA follows: TGTGCCAGCAGCTTAGAGGTTTCCGGGTACGGCGCGGGGAACACTGAAGCTTTCTTT.